This entry lists 16 T cell receptor beta chains sequenced from one sample in a study of shared clonotypes between healthy human individuals. The table came from immunoSEQ multiplex PCR; TCRdb's copy has only in-frame clones and leaves some out. This table holds approximately 440,000 clones, more than 70% found once. Sequenced material: PBMCs. The receptors here all came from a woman between 40 and 50 years old in good health. Some clones in this sample may be carry-over from other donors' samples.

The J gene is TRBJ1-4, the V gene TRBV7-8; 7 nucleotides align to TRBD1. The V and J ends lost 0 bases and 6 bases, in that order; junction bases with no gene match: 1. Germline V gene data show CDR1 as SGHVS and CDR2 as FQNEAQ. The CDR3 is made up of 14 amino acids. The CDR3 nucleotides read TGTGCCAGCAGCTTAGCGACAGGGTATGAAAAACTGTTTTTT. This codes for CASSLATGYEKLFF.

The chain couples TRBV11-1 to TRBJ2-7, with TRBD1 matching over 12 bases. The V segment lost 4 bases and the J segment 3 bases; nucleotides outside the gene matches: 13. This CDR3 spans 18 amino acids. Germline V gene data show CDR1 as SGHAT and CDR2 as FQDESV (reference sequence). The CDR3 sequence is CASSSSGTGGGFIYEQYF. The CDR3 region has the DNA TGTGCCAGCAGCTCAAGCGGGACAGGGGGCGGTTTTATCTACGAGCAGTACTTC.

This rearrangement joins TRBV10-3 to TRBJ2-7; no clear D. The CDR3 sequence is 12 residues long. Germline CDR1 and CDR2: ENHRY and SYGVKD. The V gene lost 3 bases and the J gene lost 5 bases, with 8 bases spanning the gap. The CDR3 loop is CAISDWIHEQYF. CDR3 nucleotide sequence: TGTGCCATCAGTGATTGGATCCACGAGCAGTACTTC.

The chain joins TRBV30 to TRBJ1-4; perhaps TRBD1 as D (5 bases). V lost 5 bases and J 8 bases, leaving 15 bases between the germline ends. Germline loops: CDR1 GTSNPN, CDR2 SVGIG (reference sequence). This CDR3 region has 13 residues. CDR3 nucleotide sequence: TGTGCCTGGGGCAGGGCATCAAGGGAAAAACTGTTTTTT. Translated: CAWGRASREKLFF.

The rearrangement links TRBV7-8 to TRBJ1-4; 8 nucleotides match TRBD1. The CDR3 is made up of 15 amino acids. V was clipped by 0 bases and J by 8 bases; unmatched bases: 5. CDR1 is SGHVS and CDR2 is FQNEAQ in the germline V gene. The CDR3 DNA follows: TGTGCCAGCAGCTTAGCTCTACGACAGGGGGAAAAACTGTTTTTT. It translates to CASSLALRQGEKLFF.

The chain uses TRBV11-2 and TRBJ1-1; 7 bases align to TRBD1. The CDR3 runs 12 residues. Trimming at V came to 5 bases and at J to 12 bases, leaving 9 bases not matched to a gene. The germline CDR1 and CDR2 sequences are SGHAT and FQNNGV. The CDR3 loop is CASSLNRGPTFF. The CDR3 coding sequence is TGTGCCAGCAGCCTGAACAGGGGCCCGACTTTCTTT.

This CDR3 reads CSVEGGSRDTQYF. For the CDR3, the DNA is TGCAGCGTTGAAGGGGGGAGTAGAGATACGCAGTATTTT. This chain joins TRBV29-1 and TRBJ2-3; perhaps D is TRBD1 or TRBD2 (5 bases each). CDR1 and CDR2 (germline): SQVTM, ANQGSEA. The CDR3 has 13 residues. Trimming left V 1 base short and J 5 bases short, with 10 bases between.

In DNA, the CDR3 is TGCGCCAGCAGCTTGGGGCCAGGGCGGTCCGGGGAGCTGTTTTTT. It is translated as CASSLGPGRSGELFF. The rearrangement joins TRBV5-1 to TRBJ2-2, with D perhaps matching TRBD1 (5 bases). Germline CDR1 SGHRS, CDR2 YFSETQ. The CDR3 consists of 15 residues. V was pared by 0 bases and J by 6 bases, with 12 bases between.

The chain combines TRBV10-3 with TRBJ1-5; D not certain. This CDR3 has 15 residues. V gave up 0 bases and J gave up 2 bases, with 8 bases separating them. Per germline, CDR1 ENHRY and CDR2 SYGVKD. The CDR3 reads CAISESTVGNQPQHF. DNA for the CDR3: TGTGCCATCAGTGAGTCGACGGTAGGCAATCAGCCCCAGCATTTT.

J is TRBJ2-1 and V is TRBV29-1, with 7 nucleotides matching TRBD2. The V gene's germline CDR1 is SQVTM and CDR2 ANQGSEA. There are 13 residues in the CDR3. V shed 6 bases and J 9 bases; nucleotides not matched to a gene: 11. The CDR3 region has the DNA TGCAGCGTGCGAGTAGCGGGTGTGGGTGAGCAGTTCTTC. The encoded protein is CSVRVAGVGEQFF.

J is TRBJ2-6 and V is TRBV11-1, with 7 bases aligning to TRBD1. The CDR3 runs 19 residues. J was trimmed by 3 bases and V by 2 bases; bases with no gene match: 13. From germline, CDR1 is SGHAT and CDR2 FQDESV (reference sequence). As DNA, the CDR3 is TGTGCCAGCAGCTTATGGGGCGACAGGGCCAGTGGTGGGGCCAACGTCCTGACTTTC. This translates into CASSLWGDRASGGANVLTF.

The gene calls are TRBV28 and TRBJ1-5, with D hard to call. The CDR3 has 13 amino acids. V dropped 7 bases and J dropped 0 bases, with 7 bases sitting between them. Germline V gives CDR1 MDHEN, CDR2 SYDVKM. CDR3 sequence: CASTQYSNQPQHF. CDR3 nucleotides: TGTGCCAGCACTCAATATAGCAATCAGCCCCAGCATTTT.

The rearrangement uses TRBV5-1 and TRBJ2-3; no clear D. CDR3 length: 14 residues. Trimming cost V 0 bases and J 2 bases, with 7 bases left between them. Germline V gene data show CDR1 as SGHRS and CDR2 as YFSETQ. In DNA form, the CDR3 reads TGCGCCAGCAGCTTGGCTCCCTACACAGATACGCAGTATTTT. As protein: CASSLAPYTDTQYF.

The rearrangement links TRBV5-1 to TRBJ2-3; D possibly corresponds to TRBD1 (6 bases). Trimming removed 3 bases at V and 5 bases at J, with 22 bases between. Germline CDR1 and CDR2: SGHRS and YFSETQ. The CDR3 loop spans 17 amino acids. This CDR3 is CASSSRPLVRGKDTQYF. The CDR3 bases are TGCGCCAGCAGCTCACGCCCCCTAGTGAGGGGGAAAGATACGCAGTATTTT.

This clone appeared many times. This may come from a read error, since a much larger clone is one base off. The rearrangement uses TRBV29-1 and TRBJ1-1, with D uncertain. The CDR3 loop spans 13 amino acids. V lost 6 bases to trimming and J lost 0 bases, with 11 bases between them. The germline CDR1 and CDR2 sequences are SQVTM and ANQGSEA. In nucleotides, the CDR3 is TGCAGCGTCTCGGGGAGCATGAACACTGAAGCTTTCTTT. Protein product: CSVSGSMNTEAFF.

This clone has only one observation. V is TRBV18 and J is TRBJ2-5; 9 bases agree with TRBD1. V trimming: 5 bases; J trimming: 4 bases; junction bases outside the gene matches: 8. Germline V gene sequence: CDR1 KGHSH, CDR2 LQKENI. This CDR3 region has 15 residues. The CDR3: CASSAGTGSGETQYF. Written as DNA, the CDR3 is TGTGCCAGCTCAGCCGGGACAGGGTCTGGAGAGACCCAGTACTTC.